This T cell receptor (beta chain) was sequenced during a study of persistence of HIV-infected CD4 T cells. Worth noting for this clone: What it recognizes is unknown.

An overlapping HIV-1 Gag peptide pool stimulated these cells at approximately 1 ug/peptide/mL. CD40L-negative CD69-negative CD45RO-high memory CD4+ T cells were sorted as populations depleted of antigen-responding cells. Stimulated PBMCs had first been depleted of CD8+ T cells. The CDR3 totals 17 residues. The V end was cut by 2 bases, the J end by 0 bases, with 15 bases between. Germline lookup yields CDR1 SGHRS and CDR2 YFSETQ. This was the immunoSEQ version 4 assay in survey mode. Some clones are missing from TCRdb's copy, which holds only in-frame ones; the method was immunoSEQ multiplex PCR. This table holds some 40,000 clones, about 83% found once.

The TCR was taken from an adult with HIV. The donor label of this sample is uncertain. This material consisted of cultured CD4+ T cells from PBMCs, taken from a patient who received antiretroviral therapy. The V gene is TRBV5-1, the J gene TRBJ1-3, with D maybe TRBD1 (5 bases). For the CDR3, the DNA is TGCGCCAGCAGCTTCGGGGCTGAGGGGAACTCTGGAAACACCATATATTTT. Its translation is CASSFGAEGNSGNTIYF.